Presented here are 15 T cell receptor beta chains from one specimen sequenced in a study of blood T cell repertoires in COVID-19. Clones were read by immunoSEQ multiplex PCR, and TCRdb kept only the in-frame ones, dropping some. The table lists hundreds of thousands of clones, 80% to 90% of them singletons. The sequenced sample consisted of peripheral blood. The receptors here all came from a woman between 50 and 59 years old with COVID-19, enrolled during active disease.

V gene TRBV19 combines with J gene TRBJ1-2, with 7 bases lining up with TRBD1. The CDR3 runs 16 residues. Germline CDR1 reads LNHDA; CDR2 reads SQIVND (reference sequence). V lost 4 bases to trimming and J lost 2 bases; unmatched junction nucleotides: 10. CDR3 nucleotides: TGTGCCAGTAGTAACGTCGGGACAGCAACCAACTATGGCTACACCTTC. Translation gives CASSNVGTATNYGYTF.

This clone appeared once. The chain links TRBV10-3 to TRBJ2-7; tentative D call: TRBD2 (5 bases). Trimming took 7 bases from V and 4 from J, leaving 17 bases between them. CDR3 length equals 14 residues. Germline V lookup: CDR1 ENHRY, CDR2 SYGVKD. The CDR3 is CAINPEAAGYEQYF. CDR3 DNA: TGTGCCATCAACCCGGAGGCTGCGGGTTACGAGCAGTACTTC.

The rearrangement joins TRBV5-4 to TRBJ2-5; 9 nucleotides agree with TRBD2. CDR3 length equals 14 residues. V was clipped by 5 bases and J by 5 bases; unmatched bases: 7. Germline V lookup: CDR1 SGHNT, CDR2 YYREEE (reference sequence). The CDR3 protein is CASSLAGVEETQYF. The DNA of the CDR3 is TGTGCCAGCAGTTTAGCGGGAGTTGAGGAGACCCAGTACTTC.

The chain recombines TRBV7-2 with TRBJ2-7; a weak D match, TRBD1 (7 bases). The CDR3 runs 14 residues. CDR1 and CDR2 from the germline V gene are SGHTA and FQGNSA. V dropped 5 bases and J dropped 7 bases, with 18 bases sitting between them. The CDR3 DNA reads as TGTGCCAGCAGCGGCGGCCAACAGGGGAGGGAGCAGTACTTC. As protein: CASSGGQQGREQYF.

The CDR3 bases are TGTGCCAGCAGTTACAAGAGCGGTACCACAGATACGCAGTATTTT. Translated: CASSYKSGTTDTQYF. The V gene is TRBV6-5, the J gene TRBJ2-3; the D gene is possibly TRBD2 (5 bases). Trimming removed 2 bases from V and 2 bases from J, with 11 bases in between. Germline CDR1 and CDR2: MNHEY and SVGAGI. The length of the CDR3 is 15 residues.

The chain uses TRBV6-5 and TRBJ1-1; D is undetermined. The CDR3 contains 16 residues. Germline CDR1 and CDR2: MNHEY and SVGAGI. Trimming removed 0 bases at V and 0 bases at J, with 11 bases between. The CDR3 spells CASSYSQVTMNTEAFF. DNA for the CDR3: TGTGCCAGCAGTTACTCGCAGGTCACCATGAACACTGAAGCTTTCTTT.

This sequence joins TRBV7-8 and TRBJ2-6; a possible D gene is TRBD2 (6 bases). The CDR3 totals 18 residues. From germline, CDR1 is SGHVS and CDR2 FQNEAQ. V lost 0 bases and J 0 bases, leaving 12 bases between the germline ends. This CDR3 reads CASSLAPGGLSGANVLTF. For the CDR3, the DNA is TGTGCCAGCAGCTTAGCACCCGGGGGACTCTCTGGGGCCAACGTCCTGACTTTC.

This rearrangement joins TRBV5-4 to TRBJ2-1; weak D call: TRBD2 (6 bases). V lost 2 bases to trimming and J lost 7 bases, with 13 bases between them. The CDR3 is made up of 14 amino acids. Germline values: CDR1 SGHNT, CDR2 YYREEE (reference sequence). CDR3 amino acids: CASSLGLAMNEQFF. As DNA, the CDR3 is TGTGCCAGCAGCTTAGGCCTAGCGATGAATGAGCAGTTCTTC. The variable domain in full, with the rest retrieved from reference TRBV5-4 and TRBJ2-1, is ETGVTQSPTHLIKTRGQQVTLRCSSQSGHNTVSWYQQALGQGPQFIFQYYREEENGRGNFPPRFSGLQFPNYSSELNVNALELDDSALYLCASSLGLAMNEQFFGPGTRLTVL.

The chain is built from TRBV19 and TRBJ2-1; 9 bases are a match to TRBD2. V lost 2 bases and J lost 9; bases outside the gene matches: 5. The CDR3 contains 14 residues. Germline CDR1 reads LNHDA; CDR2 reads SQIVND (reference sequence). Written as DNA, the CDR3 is TGTGCCAGTAGTATACGTCTAGCGGGAAGTGAGCAGTTCTTC. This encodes CASSIRLAGSEQFF.

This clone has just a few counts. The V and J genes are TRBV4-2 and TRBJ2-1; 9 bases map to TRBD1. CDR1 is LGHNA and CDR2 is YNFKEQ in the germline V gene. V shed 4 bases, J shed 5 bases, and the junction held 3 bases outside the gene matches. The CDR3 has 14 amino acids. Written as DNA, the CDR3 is TGTGCCAGCAGCCTCGGGACAGGGAACAATGAGCAGTTCTTC. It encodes CASSLGTGNNEQFF.

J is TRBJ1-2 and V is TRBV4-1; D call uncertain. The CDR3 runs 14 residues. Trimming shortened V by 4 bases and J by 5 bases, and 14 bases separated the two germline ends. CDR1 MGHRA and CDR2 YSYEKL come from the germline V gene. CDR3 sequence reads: CASSLEDSQYGYTF. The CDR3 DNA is TGCGCCAGCAGCCTCGAAGACTCCCAATATGGCTACACCTTC.

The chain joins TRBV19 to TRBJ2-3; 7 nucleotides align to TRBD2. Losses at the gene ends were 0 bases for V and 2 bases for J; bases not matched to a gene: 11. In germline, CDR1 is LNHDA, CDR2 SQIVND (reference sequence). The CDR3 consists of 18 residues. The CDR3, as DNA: TGTGCCAGTAGTATAGAAATCTTGGGGGAGGGGTTCACAGATACGCAGTATTTT. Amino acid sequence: CASSIEILGEGFTDTQYF.

DNA for the CDR3: TGTGCCAGCTCACCACTCGGAACAGGGGGGGGAGAGACCCAGTACTTC. Residues: CASSPLGTGGGETQYF. The J gene is TRBJ2-5, the V gene TRBV18; possibly TRBD1 for D (8 bases). The CDR3 contains 16 residues. V gave up 1 base and J gave up 4 bases, with 16 bases separating them. CDR1 is KGHSH, CDR2 LQKENI, per germline.

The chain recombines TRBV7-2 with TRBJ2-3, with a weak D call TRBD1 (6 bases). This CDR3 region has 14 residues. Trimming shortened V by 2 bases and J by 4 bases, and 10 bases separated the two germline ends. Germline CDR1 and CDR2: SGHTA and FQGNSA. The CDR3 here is CASSLQGRADTQYF. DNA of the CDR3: TGTGCCAGCAGCTTACAGGGGCGGGCAGATACGCAGTATTTT.

CDR3 region: CASSRVPQETQYF. The CDR3 nucleotides are TGTGCCAGCAGCCGGGTCCCACAAGAGACCCAGTACTTC. V and J are TRBV11-2 and TRBJ2-5, with D hard to call. There are 13 residues in the CDR3. From germline, CDR1 is SGHAT and CDR2 FQNNGV. Between the trimmed V and J ends, which lost 5 bases and 2 bases, there was a span of 9 bases.